This T cell receptor beta chain was recovered during a study of T cell responses to AZD1222 COVID-19 vaccine. Study outcomes and limitations: Vaccine-associated CD4 TCRs spanned spike, dominant at 160-218 and 743-854. Seropositivity was recorded at baseline in only a handful of AZD1222 recipients.

The table came from immunoSEQ multiplex PCR; TCRdb's copy has only in-frame clones and leaves some out. Of 160,000 or so clones in the sample, around 90% were seen once. Per the germline V gene, CDR1 is MNHEY and CDR2 is SVGEGT. The CDR3 is 13 residues long. V lost 2 bases, J lost 7 bases, and 11 bases lay in between. For this clone: Antigen: not known.

The material was peripheral blood, obtained on day 0 of MenACWY control vaccination. V is TRBV6-2 or TRBV6-3 and J is TRBJ1-2; D possibly corresponds to TRBD1 (6 bases). The origin of this receptor is an adult in good health. In nucleotides, the CDR3 is TGTGCCAGCAGTTACAATGGGGGCCTTGGCTACACCTTC. This sequence encodes CASSYNGGLGYTF.